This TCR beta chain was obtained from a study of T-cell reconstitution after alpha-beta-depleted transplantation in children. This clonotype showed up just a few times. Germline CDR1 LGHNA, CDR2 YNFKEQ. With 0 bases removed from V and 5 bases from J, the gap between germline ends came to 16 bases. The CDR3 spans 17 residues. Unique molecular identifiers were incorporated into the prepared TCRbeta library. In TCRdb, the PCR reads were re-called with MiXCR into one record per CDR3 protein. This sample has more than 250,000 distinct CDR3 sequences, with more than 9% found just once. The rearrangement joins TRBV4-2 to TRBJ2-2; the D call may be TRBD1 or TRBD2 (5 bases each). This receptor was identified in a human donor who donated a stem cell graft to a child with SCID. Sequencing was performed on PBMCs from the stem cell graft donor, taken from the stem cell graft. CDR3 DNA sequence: TGTGCCAGCAGCCAAGATCGGGCAGGGAGTGGGACCGGGGAGCTGTTTTTT. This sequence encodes CASSQDRAGSGTGELFF.